Below, 8 T cell receptor beta chains from the same sample are listed, as sequenced in a study of OX40 agonist ivuxolimab in advanced cancers. Assay: immunoSEQ multiplex PCR; the TCRdb copy retains only in-frame clones and omits some. This sample has roughly 53,000 clones; 80% to 85% occur once, and the top ten carry roughly 12%. The source was CD4+ or CD8+ T cells sorted from blood, collected in a trial of the OX40 agonist ivuxolimab. The receptors were gathered from an adult with an advanced solid tumor such as melanoma, head and neck, liver or kidney cancer.

This chain connects TRBV19 to TRBJ2-6, with D perhaps TRBD2 (6 bases). Trimming took off 5 bases at V and 2 bases at J, with 13 bases between the two ends. This CDR3 region has 16 residues. Germline assignment: CDR1 LNHDA and CDR2 SQIVND (reference sequence). Here the CDR3 DNA reads TGTGCCAGTAGTGGAGGGCGAACGGCTGGGGCCAACGTCCTGACTTTC. It is translated as CASSGGRTAGANVLTF.

The chain has TRBV6-1 and TRBJ2-7; D is possibly TRBD1 (5 bases). The germline V gene encodes CDR1 MNHNS and CDR2 SASEGT. The V gene lost 1 base and the J gene lost 9 bases, with 13 bases spanning the gap. This CDR3 has 13 amino acids. The DNA of the CDR3 is TGTGCCAGCAGTGAAGTTGGCAGCCAGGGGCAGTACTTC. Amino acids: CASSEVGSQGQYF.

This clone was recorded a few times. V usage is TRBV5-1 and J usage is TRBJ2-5; D is perhaps TRBD1 (5 bases). The V end lost 4 bases, the J end lost 0 bases, and 7 bases lay between the germline ends. The germline gives CDR1 SGHRS, CDR2 YFSETQ. There are 13 residues in the CDR3. The chain's CDR3 is CASSQGNQETQYF. The DNA for the CDR3 is TGCGCCAGCAGCCAGGGAAACCAAGAGACCCAGTACTTC. The whole variable domain, filled in from reference TRBV5-1 and TRBJ2-5, reads KAGVTQTPRYLIKTRGQQVTLSCSPISGHRSVSWYQQTPGQGLQFLFEYFSETQRNKGNFPGRFSGRQFSNSRSEMNVSTLELGDSALYLCASSQGNQETQYFGPGTRLLVL.

V and J are TRBV20-1 and TRBJ1-1; no firm D call. Germline CDR1 reads DFQATT; CDR2 reads SNEGSKA (reference sequence). Trimming stripped 8 bases from V and 11 bases from J, with 18 bases between. The length of the CDR3 is 11 residues. In DNA, the CDR3 is TGCAGTACACAGCCGACGCTAGGTGCTTTCTTT. Amino acid sequence: CSTQPTLGAFF.

The CDR3 region is CASSGDRGITEAFF. Written as DNA, the CDR3 is TGTGCCAGCAGCGGGGACAGGGGAATCACTGAAGCTTTCTTT. This chain links TRBV2 with TRBJ1-1; 10 bases line up with TRBD1. The J segment lost 4 bases and the V segment lost 6 bases, leaving 5 bases of the junction unmatched. CDR1 and CDR2 (germline): SNHLY, FYNNEI. The CDR3 is made up of 14 amino acids.

The chain employs TRBV5-4 and TRBJ2-1; the match to TRBD1 covers 7 bases. This CDR3 has 16 amino acids. Trimming removed 5 bases from V and 6 bases from J; junction bases left unmatched: 14. Germline CDR1 is SGHNT and CDR2 is YYREEE (reference sequence). CDR3 protein: CASSWDSPRQGNEQFF. Here the CDR3 DNA reads TGTGCCAGCAGTTGGGACAGTCCGAGGCAAGGCAATGAGCAGTTCTTC.

In its sample, this clone was seen once. The V call is TRBV23-1, the J call TRBJ1-1; 9 nucleotides agree with TRBD1. TRBV23-1 is an open reading frame, and its role is uncertain. The trim removed 6 bases at V and 0 bases at J, leaving 8 bases unmatched. The CDR3 runs 16 residues. The CDR3 reads CASSRRDRVLNTEAFF. CDR3 coding DNA: TGCGCCAGCAGCCGCCGGGACAGGGTGTTGAACACTGAAGCTTTCTTT.

The gene calls are TRBV19 and TRBJ2-3; 12 bases are shared with TRBD2. Germline loops: CDR1 LNHDA, CDR2 SQIVND (reference sequence). The CDR3 loop spans 14 amino acids. V lost 5 bases to trimming and J lost 10 bases; unmatched junction nucleotides: 7. The CDR3 region has the DNA TGTGCCAGTAGTTTCGGGACTAGCGGGCGGGCGCAGTATTTT. Protein product: CASSFGTSGRAQYF.